This TCR beta chain was obtained from a study of Graves' ophthalmopathy and Graves' hyperthyroidism. Study findings and constraints: Most thyroid clonotypes with frequency above 0.001 were detected in blood too.

Amplified TCR beta CDR3 regions were obtained using RNA transcripts as template. A first-round RT-PCR used HTBI primers, followed by a second-round multiplex PCR. TCRdb analysed the multiplex PCR reads with MiXCR anew, one entry per CDR3 protein. Of 740,000 or so distinct CDR3 sequences in the sample, roughly 40% were seen once. On this clonotype itself: What it binds is not known.

The CDR3 consists of 14 residues. CDR1 and CDR2 (germline): MNHNS, SASEGT. The V and J ends lost 6 bases and 2 bases, in that order; junction bases with no gene match: 7. With a duration under 3 months, ophthalmopathy in the donors showed moderate-to-severe activity, CAS ≥3 and NOSPECS ≥4. The diagnosis was founded upon clinical symptoms, serum thyroxine, TRAb, thyroid ultrasound and orbital computed tomography. More than 7.5 ml of fresh blood yielded the PBMCs by density gradient. The receptor's source is an adult man with Graves' ophthalmopathy. Sequencing was performed on peripheral blood. This sequence joins TRBV6-1 and TRBJ2-7; 7 bases map to TRBD1. This chain's CDR3 is CASRSRQGAYEQYF. The CDR3 bases are TGTGCCAGCAGGAGTAGACAGGGCGCCTACGAGCAGTACTTC.